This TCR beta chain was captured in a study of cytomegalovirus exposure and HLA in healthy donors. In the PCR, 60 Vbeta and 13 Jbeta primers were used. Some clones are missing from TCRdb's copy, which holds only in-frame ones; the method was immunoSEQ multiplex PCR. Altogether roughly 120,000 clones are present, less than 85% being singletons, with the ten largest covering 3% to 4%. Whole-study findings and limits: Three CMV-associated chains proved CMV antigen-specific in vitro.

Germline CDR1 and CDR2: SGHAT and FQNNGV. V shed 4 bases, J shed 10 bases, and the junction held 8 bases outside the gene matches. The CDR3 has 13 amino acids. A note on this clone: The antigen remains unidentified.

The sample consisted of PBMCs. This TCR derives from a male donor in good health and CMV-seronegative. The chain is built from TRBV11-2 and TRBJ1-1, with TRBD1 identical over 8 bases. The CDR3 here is CASSSRTGSGAFF. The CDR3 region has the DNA TGTGCCAGCAGCTCCCGGACAGGGAGTGGAGCTTTCTTT.